The clone carrying this TCR beta chain appeared many times. Antigen: not known. These data come from a study of T-cell memory formation after mild COVID-19. TCRdb passed the 5' RACE reads through MiXCR, listing each CDR3 protein once. The sample carries 580,000 or so distinct CDR3 sequences, roughly a sixth recorded once. Study-wide points: Pre-infection memory held some responding clones, suggesting pre-existing cross-reactive T cells responded.

The germline gives CDR1 SGDLS, CDR2 YYNGEE. The CDR3 runs 13 residues. The V and J ends lost 4 bases and 6 bases respectively, with 8 bases between them. The chain has TRBV9 and TRBJ1-6; tentatively, D is TRBD1 (5 bases). The specimen was PBMCs or a T cell subset sorted from them (not recorded which). This receptor was obtained from an adult woman who had mild COVID-19 (a few samples of this study predate the infection). Cell type and time point are not known. CDR3 sequence: CASSFGGNSPLHF. CDR3 nucleotide sequence: TGTGCCAGCAGCTTTGGGGGTAATTCACCCCTCCACTTT.